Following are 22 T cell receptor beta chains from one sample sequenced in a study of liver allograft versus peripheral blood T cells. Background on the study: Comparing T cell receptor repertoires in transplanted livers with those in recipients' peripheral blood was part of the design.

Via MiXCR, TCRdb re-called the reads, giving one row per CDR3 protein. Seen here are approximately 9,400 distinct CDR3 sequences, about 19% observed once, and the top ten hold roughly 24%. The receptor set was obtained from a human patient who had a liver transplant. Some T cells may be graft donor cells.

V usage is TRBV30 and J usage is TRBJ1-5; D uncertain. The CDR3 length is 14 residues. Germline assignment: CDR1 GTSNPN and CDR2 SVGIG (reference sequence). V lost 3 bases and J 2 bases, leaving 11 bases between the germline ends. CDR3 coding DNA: TGTGCCTGGAGCGATAGACTACGCAATCAGCCCCAGCATTTT. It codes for CAWSDRLRNQPQHF.

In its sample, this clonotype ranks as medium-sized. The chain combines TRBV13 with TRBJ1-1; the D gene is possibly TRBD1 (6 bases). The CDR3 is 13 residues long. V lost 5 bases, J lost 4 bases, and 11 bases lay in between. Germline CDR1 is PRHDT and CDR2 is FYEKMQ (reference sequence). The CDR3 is CASSLGGATEAFF. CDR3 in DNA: TGTGCCAGCAGCCTGGGGGGGGCCACTGAAGCTTTCTTT.

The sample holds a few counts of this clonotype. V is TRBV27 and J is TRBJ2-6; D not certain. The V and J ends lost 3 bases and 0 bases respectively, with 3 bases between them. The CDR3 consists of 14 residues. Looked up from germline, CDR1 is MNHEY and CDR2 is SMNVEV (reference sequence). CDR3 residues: CASSFVSGANVLTF. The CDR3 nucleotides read TGTGCCAGCAGTTTTGTCTCTGGGGCCAACGTCCTGACTTTC.

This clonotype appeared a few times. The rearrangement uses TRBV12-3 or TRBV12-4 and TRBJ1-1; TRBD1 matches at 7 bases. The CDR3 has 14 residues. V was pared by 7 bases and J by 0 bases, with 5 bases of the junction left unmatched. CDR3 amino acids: CASTRQGMNTEAFF. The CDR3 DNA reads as TGTGCCAGCACTCGACAGGGTATGAACACTGAAGCTTTCTTT.

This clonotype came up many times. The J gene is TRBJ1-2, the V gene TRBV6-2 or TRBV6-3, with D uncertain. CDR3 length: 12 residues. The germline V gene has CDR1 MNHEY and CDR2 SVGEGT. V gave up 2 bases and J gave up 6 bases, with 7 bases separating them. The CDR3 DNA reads TGTGCCAGCAGTTACCGGGTTCATGGCTACACCTTC. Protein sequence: CASSYRVHGYTF.

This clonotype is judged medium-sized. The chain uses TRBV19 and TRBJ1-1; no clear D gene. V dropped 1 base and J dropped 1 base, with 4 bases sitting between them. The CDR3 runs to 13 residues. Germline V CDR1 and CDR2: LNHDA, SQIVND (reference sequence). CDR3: CASSIGRNTEAFF. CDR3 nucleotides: TGTGCCAGTAGTATAGGACGGAACACTGAAGCTTTCTTT.

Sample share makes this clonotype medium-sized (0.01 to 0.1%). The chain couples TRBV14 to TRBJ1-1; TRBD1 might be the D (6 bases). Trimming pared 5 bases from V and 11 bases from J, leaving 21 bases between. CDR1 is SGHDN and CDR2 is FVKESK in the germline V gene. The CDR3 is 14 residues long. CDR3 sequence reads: CASSSGGRVVKAFF. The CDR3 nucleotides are TGTGCCAGCAGCTCGGGGGGCAGGGTAGTTAAGGCTTTCTTT. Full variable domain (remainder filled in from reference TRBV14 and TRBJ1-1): EAGVTQFPSHSVIEKGQTVTLRCDPISGHDNLYWYRRVMGKEIKFLLHFVKESKQDESGMPNNRFLAERTGGTYSTLKVQPAELEDSGVYFCASSSGGRVVKAFFGQGTRLTVV.

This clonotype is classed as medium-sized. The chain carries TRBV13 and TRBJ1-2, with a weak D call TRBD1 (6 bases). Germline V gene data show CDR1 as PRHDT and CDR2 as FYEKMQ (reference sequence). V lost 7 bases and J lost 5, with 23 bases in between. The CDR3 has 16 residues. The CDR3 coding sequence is TGTGCCAGCAACCCCACCCGAGGGGGGATCGTTTATGGCTACACCTTC. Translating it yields CASNPTRGGIVYGYTF.

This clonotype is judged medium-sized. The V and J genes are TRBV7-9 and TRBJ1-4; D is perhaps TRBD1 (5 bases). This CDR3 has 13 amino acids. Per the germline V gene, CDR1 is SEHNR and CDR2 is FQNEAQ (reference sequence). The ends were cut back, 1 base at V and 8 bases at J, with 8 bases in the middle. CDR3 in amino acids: CASSLGGEEKLFF. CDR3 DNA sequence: TGTGCCAGCAGCTTAGGAGGGGAGGAAAAACTGTTTTTT.

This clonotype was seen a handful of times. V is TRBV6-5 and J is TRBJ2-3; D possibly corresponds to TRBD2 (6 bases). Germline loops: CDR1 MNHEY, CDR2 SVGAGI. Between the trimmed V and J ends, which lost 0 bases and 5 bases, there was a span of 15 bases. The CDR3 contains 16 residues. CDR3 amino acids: CASSYSVGGERDTQYF. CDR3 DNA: TGTGCCAGCAGTTACTCGGTAGGCGGGGAGAGAGATACGCAGTATTTT.

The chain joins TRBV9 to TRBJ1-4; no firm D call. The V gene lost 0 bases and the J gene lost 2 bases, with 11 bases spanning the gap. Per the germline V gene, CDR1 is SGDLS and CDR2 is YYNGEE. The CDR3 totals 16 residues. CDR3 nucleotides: TGTGCCAGCAGCGTAGGGCCCTCCGCGACTAATGAAAAACTGTTTTTT. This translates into CASSVGPSATNEKLFF. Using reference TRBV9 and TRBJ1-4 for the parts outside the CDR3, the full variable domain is DSGVTQTPKHLITATGQRVTLRCSPRSGDLSVYWYQQSLDQGLQFLIQYYNGEERAKGNILERFSAQQFPDLHSELNLSSLELGDSALYFCASSVGPSATNEKLFFGSGTQLSVL.

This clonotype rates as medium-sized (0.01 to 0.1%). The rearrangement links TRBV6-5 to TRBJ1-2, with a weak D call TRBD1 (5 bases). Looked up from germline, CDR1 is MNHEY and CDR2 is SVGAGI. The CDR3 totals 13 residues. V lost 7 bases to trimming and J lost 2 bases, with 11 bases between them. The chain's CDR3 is CASTGTGNYGYTF. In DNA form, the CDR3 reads TGTGCCAGCACGGGGACGGGCAACTATGGCTACACCTTC.

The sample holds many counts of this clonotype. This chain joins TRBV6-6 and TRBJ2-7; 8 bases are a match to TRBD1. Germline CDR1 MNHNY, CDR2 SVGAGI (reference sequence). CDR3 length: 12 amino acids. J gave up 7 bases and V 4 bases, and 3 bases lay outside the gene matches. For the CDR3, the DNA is TGTGCCAGCAGTTCGACAGGGGCTGAGCAGTACTTC. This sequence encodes CASSSTGAEQYF.

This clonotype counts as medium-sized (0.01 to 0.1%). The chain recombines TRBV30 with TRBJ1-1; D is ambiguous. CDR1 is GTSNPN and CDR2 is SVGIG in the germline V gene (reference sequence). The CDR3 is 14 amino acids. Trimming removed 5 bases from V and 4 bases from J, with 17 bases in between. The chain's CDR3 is CAWGFSGTITEAFF. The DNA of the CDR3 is TGTGCCTGGGGCTTTTCGGGCACGATCACTGAAGCTTTCTTT.

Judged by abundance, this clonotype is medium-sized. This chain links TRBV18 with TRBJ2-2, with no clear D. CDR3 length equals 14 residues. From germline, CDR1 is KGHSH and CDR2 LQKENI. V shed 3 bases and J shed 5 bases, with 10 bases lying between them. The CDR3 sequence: CASSPGFKTGELFF. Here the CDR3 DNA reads TGTGCCAGCTCACCGGGCTTCAAGACCGGGGAGCTGTTTTTT.

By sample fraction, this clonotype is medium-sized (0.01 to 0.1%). Written as DNA, the CDR3 is TGTGCCAGCAGCGGGGGGGACAGGGAGTATGGCTACACCTTC. This codes for CASSGGDREYGYTF. This chain links TRBV13 with TRBJ1-2, with 9 bases lining up with TRBD1. The junction had 6 bases not matched to a gene; V was cut back by 5 bases and J by 5 bases. Looked up from germline, CDR1 is PRHDT and CDR2 is FYEKMQ (reference sequence). CDR3 length: 14 residues.

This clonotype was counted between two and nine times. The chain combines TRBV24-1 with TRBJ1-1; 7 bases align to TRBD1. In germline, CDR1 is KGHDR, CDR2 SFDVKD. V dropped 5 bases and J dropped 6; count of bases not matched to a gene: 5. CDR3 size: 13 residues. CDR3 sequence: CATSASDRAEAFF. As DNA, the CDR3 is TGTGCCACCAGTGCCTCTGACAGGGCTGAAGCTTTCTTT.

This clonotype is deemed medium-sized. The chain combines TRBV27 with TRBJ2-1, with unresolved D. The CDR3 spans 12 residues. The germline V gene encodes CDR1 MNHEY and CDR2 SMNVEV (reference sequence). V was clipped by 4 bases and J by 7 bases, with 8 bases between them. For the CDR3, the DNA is TGTGCCAGCAGTTCCCAGAAGAATGAGCAGTTCTTC. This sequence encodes CASSSQKNEQFF.

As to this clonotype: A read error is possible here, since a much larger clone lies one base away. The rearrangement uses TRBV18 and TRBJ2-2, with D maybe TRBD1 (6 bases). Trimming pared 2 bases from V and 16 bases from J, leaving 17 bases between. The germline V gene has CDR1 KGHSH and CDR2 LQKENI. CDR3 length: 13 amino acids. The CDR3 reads CASSPESQGVPFF. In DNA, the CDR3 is TGTGCCAGCTCACCAGAGTCACAGGGTGTGCCGTTTTTT.

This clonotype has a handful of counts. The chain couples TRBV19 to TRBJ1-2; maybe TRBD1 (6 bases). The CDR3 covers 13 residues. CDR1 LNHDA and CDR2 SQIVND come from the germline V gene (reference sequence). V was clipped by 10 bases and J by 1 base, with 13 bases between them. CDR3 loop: CATRHRDNYGYTF. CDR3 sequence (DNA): TGTGCCACCCGACACAGGGATAACTATGGCTACACCTTC.

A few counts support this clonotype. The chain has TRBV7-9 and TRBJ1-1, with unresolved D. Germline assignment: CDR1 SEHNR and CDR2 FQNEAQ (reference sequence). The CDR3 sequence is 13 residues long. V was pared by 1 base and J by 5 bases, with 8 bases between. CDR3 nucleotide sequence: TGTGCCAGCAGCTTAGGTCTGGAAACTGAAGCTTTCTTT. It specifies CASSLGLETEAFF.

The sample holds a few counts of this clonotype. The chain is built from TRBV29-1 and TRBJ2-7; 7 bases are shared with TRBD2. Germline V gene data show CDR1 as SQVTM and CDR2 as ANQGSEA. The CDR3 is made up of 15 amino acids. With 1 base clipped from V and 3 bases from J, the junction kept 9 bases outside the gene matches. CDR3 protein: CSVEGGGGPIYEQYF. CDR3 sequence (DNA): TGCAGCGTTGAAGGTGGGGGGGGACCCATCTACGAGCAGTACTTC.